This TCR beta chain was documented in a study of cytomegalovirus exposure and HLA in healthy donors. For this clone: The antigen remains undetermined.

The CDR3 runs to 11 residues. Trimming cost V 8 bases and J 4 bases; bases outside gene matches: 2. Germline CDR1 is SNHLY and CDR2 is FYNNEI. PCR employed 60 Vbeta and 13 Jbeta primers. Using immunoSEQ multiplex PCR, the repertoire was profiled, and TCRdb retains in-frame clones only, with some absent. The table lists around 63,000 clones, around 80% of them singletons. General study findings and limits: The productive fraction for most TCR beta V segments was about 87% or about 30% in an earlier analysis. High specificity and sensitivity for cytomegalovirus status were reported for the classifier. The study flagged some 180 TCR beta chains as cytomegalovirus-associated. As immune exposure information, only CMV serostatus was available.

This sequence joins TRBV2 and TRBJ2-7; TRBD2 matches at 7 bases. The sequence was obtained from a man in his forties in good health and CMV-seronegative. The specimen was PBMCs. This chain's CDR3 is CASWGGYEQYF. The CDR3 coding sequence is TGTGCCAGCTGGGGGGGGTACGAGCAGTACTTC.